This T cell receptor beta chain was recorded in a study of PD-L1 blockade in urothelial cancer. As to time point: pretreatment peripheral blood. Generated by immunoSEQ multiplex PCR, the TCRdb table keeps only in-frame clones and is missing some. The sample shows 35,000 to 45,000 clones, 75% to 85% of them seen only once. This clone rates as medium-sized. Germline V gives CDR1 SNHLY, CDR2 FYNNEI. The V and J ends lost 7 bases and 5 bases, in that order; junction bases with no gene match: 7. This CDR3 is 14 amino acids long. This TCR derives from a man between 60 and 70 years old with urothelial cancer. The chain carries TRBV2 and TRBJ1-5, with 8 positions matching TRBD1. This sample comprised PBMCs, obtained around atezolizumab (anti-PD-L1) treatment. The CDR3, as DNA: TGTGCCAGCACCCAGACAGGGGCTGATCAGCCCCAGCATTTT. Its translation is CASTQTGADQPQHF.